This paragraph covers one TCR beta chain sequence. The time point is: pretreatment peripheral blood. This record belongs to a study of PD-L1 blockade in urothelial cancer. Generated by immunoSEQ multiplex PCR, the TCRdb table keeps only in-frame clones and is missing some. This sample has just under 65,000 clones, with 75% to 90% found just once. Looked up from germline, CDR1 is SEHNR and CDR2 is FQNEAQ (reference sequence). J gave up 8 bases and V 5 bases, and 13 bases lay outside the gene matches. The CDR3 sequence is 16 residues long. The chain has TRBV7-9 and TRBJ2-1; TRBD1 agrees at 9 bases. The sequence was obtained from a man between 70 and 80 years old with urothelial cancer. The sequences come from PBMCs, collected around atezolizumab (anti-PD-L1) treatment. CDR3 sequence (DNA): TGTGCCAGCAGCCCACCCGGGACAGGGCTTCGGGATGAGCAGTTCTTC. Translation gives CASSPPGTGLRDEQFF. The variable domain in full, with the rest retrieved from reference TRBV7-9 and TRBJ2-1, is DTGVSQNPRHKITKRGQNVTFRCDPISEHNRLYWYRQTLGQGPEFLTYFQNEAQLEKSRLLSDRFSAERPKGSFSTLEIQRTEQGDSAMYLCASSPPGTGLRDEQFFGPGTRLTVL.